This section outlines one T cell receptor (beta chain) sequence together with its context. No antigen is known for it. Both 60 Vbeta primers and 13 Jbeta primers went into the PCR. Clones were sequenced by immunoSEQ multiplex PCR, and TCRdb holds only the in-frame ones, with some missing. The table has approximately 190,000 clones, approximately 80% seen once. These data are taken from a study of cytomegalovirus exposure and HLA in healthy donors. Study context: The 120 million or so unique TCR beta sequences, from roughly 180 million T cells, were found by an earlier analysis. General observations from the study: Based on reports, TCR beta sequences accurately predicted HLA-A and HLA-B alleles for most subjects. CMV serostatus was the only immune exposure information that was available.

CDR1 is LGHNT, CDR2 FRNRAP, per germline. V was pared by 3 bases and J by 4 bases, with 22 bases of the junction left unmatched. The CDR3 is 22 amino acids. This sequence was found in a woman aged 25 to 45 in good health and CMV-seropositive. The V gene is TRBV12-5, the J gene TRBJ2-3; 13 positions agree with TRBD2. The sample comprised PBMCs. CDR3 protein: CASGFDNPGHRTSGSSSDTQYF. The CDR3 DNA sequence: TGTGCTAGTGGTTTTGACAATCCGGGACATCGGACTAGCGGGAGTTCCTCAGATACGCAGTATTTT.